The rows below give T cell receptor beta chains drawn from one sample of a study of T cell changes during pregnancy in multiple sclerosis. Using immunoSEQ multiplex PCR, the repertoire was profiled, and TCRdb retains in-frame clones only, with some absent. In the table there are nearly 40,000 clones, around 91% of which are singletons. The sample was CD4+ T cells from peripheral blood mononuclear cells, taken before pregnancy. All receptors come from a female donor with multiple sclerosis, enrolled in a pregnancy study. CDR3s include the opening cysteine and the closing phenylalanine or tryptophan. D genes are given only for firm matches. Rows may omit the clone size; those that give it use once, few, many or a size class.

D,size,V,J,CDR3,DNA
-,-,TRBV15,TRBJ1-5,CATSRDYSSNQPQHF,TGTGCCACCAGCAGAGACTACAGCAGCAATCAGCCCCAGCATTTT
-,-,TRBV19,TRBJ1-4,CASSIMAGANEKLFF,TGTGCCAGTAGTATTATGGCGGGGGCTAATGAAAAACTGTTTTTT
TRBD2,-,TRBV11-2,TRBJ2-7,CASSFLAAYEQYF,TGTGCCAGCAGCTTCCTAGCGGCCTACGAGCAGTACTTC
-,-,TRBV6-6,TRBJ1-4,CASSYSRSNEKLFF,TGTGCCAGCAGTTACTCACGGTCTAATGAAAAACTGTTTTTT
-,-,TRBV7-8,TRBJ2-7,CASSFLNREHYEQYF,TGTGCCAGCAGCTTCTTGAACAGGGAGCACTACGAGCAGTACTTC
TRBD2,-,TRBV7-9,TRBJ2-1,CASSETSGMSYNEQFF,TGTGCCAGCTCGGAGACTAGCGGGATGTCCTACAATGAGCAGTTCTTC
-,-,TRBV18,TRBJ2-7,CASSPPTAGRYEQYF,TGTGCCAGCTCACCACCGACAGCGGGTCGGTACGAGCAGTACTTC
-,-,TRBV7-3,TRBJ1-2,CASSLGGGIGNYGYTF,TGTGCCAGCAGCTTAGGCGGGGGCATCGGAAACTATGGCTACACCTTC
TRBD2,-,TRBV6-1,TRBJ2-7,CASSEALGAGGPIQEQYF,TGTGCCAGCAGTGAAGCGCTTGGAGCGGGAGGCCCCATCCAAGAGCAGTACTTC
TRBD2,-,TRBV4-2,TRBJ2-3,CASSQIGSGRTDTQYF,TGTGCCAGCAGCCAAATAGGTAGCGGGAGAACAGATACGCAGTATTTT
-,-,TRBV28,TRBJ2-7,CASREGVSSYEQYF,TGTGCCAGCAGGGAGGGCGTTAGCTCCTACGAGCAGTACTTC
TRBD2,-,TRBV6-5,TRBJ2-1,CASRGLAGGHEQFF,TGTGCCAGCAGAGGCCTAGCGGGAGGCCATGAGCAGTTCTTC
TRBD2,once,TRBV30,TRBJ2-2,CAWSVLGFWGTSGRAVPGELFF,TGTGCCTGGAGTGTACTAGGGTTCTGGGGGACTAGCGGGAGGGCCGTTCCCGGGGAGCTGTTTTTT
TRBD1,-,TRBV6-1,TRBJ2-7,CASSELFVSGTASYEQYF,TGTGCCAGCAGTGAATTATTCGTCTCTGGGACAGCTTCCTACGAGCAGTACTTC
-,-,TRBV29-1,TRBJ2-1,CSARRGVEVNEQFF,TGCAGCGCCCGGCGCGGGGTTGAAGTCAATGAGCAGTTCTTC
TRBD2,-,TRBV19,TRBJ2-3,CASSMGLAVSDTQYF,TGTGCCAGTAGTATGGGACTAGCGGTATCAGATACGCAGTATTTT
TRBD1,-,TRBV27,TRBJ2-7,CASSLSTGGTYEQYF,TGTGCCAGCAGTTTATCGACAGGGGGAACCTACGAGCAGTACTTC
-,-,TRBV6-1,TRBJ2-3,CASSEVGGLRTDTQYF,TGTGCCAGCAGTGAAGTAGGCGGGTTAAGGACAGATACGCAGTATTTT
-,-,TRBV10-3,TRBJ2-1,CAISDEANEQFF,TGTGCCATCAGTGACGAGGCAAATGAGCAGTTCTTC
TRBD1,-,TRBV5-1,TRBJ1-2,CASSFTGTGDDGYTF,TGCGCCAGCAGCTTTACCGGGACAGGGGACGATGGCTACACCTTC
-,-,TRBV5-8,TRBJ2-7,CASSYRDEQYF,TGTGCCAGCAGCTACCGGGACGAGCAGTACTTC
-,-,TRBV15,TRBJ2-2,CATSRSGRGKSTGELFF,TGTGCCACCAGCAGATCGGGGCGGGGTAAGAGCACCGGGGAGCTGTTTTTT
TRBD1,-,TRBV14,TRBJ1-4,CASSQKGTGATNEKLFF,TGTGCCAGCAGCCAAAAGGGGACAGGGGCAACTAATGAAAAACTGTTTTTT
TRBD2,-,TRBV5-1,TRBJ2-1,CASSLYTRAGGTEQFF,TGCGCCAGCAGCTTGTACACCCGAGCGGGAGGGACTGAGCAGTTCTTC
-,-,TRBV19,TRBJ1-1,CASILQGNKEAFF,TGTGCCAGTATACTTCAGGGCAACAAAGAAGCTTTCTTT
TRBD1,-,TRBV18,TRBJ2-7,CASSPWTGDEQYF,TGTGCCAGCTCACCGTGGACAGGGGACGAGCAGTACTTC
-,-,TRBV9,TRBJ2-3,CASSVSSTSTDTQYF,TGTGCCAGCAGCGTGTCTAGCACTAGCACAGATACGCAGTATTTT
-,-,TRBV23-1,TRBJ2-3,CASSRPEEDTQYF,TGCGCCAGCAGTCGCCCTGAGGAAGATACGCAGTATTTT
-,-,TRBV28,TRBJ2-7,CASSLPLYAPERGERFSYEQYF,TGTGCCAGCAGTTTACCCCTCTATGCCCCGGAGCGAGGTGAGCGCTTCTCCTACGAGCAGTACTTC
TRBD2,-,TRBV2,TRBJ2-7,CASMQREWKYEQYF,TGTGCCAGCATGCAGCGGGAGTGGAAGTACGAGCAGTACTTC
TRBD1,-,TRBV5-1,TRBJ2-5,CASRSDRAQGTQYF,TGCGCCAGCAGGTCCGACAGGGCCCAGGGGACCCAGTACTTC
TRBD2,-,TRBV27,TRBJ2-1,CASSRGLAGYNEQFF,TGTGCCAGCTCTAGAGGACTAGCGGGGTACAATGAGCAGTTCTTC
TRBD1,-,TRBV30,TRBJ1-2,CAWSARQGAWGYTF,TGTGCCTGGAGTGCCCGACAGGGGGCCTGGGGCTACACCTTC
TRBD1,-,TRBV5-4,TRBJ1-2,CASSSGTGNYGYTF,TGTGCCAGCAGCTCCGGGACAGGGAACTATGGCTACACCTTC
-,-,TRBV28,TRBJ1-3,CASSLGGIRTIYF,TGTGCCAGCAGTTTGGGGGGTATTCGGACCATATATTTT
-,-,TRBV2,TRBJ2-2,CASRLDRNTGELFF,TGTGCCAGCAGACTGGACAGGAACACCGGGGAGCTGTTTTTT
TRBD1,-,TRBV7-2,TRBJ1-1,CASSVWTGIRTEAFF,TGTGCCAGCAGCGTATGGACAGGGATAAGAACTGAAGCTTTCTTT
TRBD1,-,TRBV6-5,TRBJ2-7,CASSYLDRAEQYF,TGTGCCAGCAGTTACTTAGACAGGGCCGAGCAGTACTTC
TRBD2,-,TRBV7-8,TRBJ2-1,CASSTRVSLAGGGRNNEQFF,TGTGCCAGCAGCACGAGGGTTTCCCTAGCGGGAGGGGGCAGAAACAATGAGCAGTTCTTC
TRBD2,-,TRBV12-5,TRBJ2-1,CASGSSSGRTYEQFF,TGTGCTAGTGGTTCCTCTAGCGGGAGGACATATGAGCAGTTCTTC
-,-,TRBV4-2,TRBJ2-7,CASSQGSGTYEQYF,TGTGCCAGCAGCCAGGGTAGCGGTACCTACGAGCAGTACTTC
-,-,TRBV25-1,TRBJ1-2,CASSSTGWGGYTF,TGTGCCAGCAGCTCGACAGGCTGGGGAGGCTACACCTTC
-,-,TRBV5-6,TRBJ1-6,CASSAGQVYNSPLHF,TGTGCCAGCAGCGCTGGGCAGGTCTATAATTCACCCCTCCACTTT
-,-,TRBV19,TRBJ1-2,CASSHHYGYTF,TGTGCCAGTAGTCATCACTATGGCTACACCTTC
-,once,TRBV9,TRBJ2-4,CASSVAPVSTLAKNIQYF,TGTGCCAGCAGCGTAGCCCCCGTATCTACCTTAGCCAAAAACATTCAGTACTTC
-,-,TRBV6-6,TRBJ1-1,CASSYGGAKNTEAFF,TGTGCCAGCAGTTACGGGGGGGCGAAGAACACTGAAGCTTTCTTT
TRBD1,-,TRBV28,TRBJ2-3,CASSLKPGQGSGSTDTQYF,TGTGCCAGCAGTTTGAAACCGGGACAGGGCTCAGGAAGCACAGATACGCAGTATTTT
TRBD2,-,TRBV6-1,TRBJ2-7,CASSSAGGYEQYF,TGTGCCAGCAGTTCCGCGGGAGGGTACGAGCAGTACTTC
-,few,TRBV19,TRBJ2-1,CASSIRGSGEQFF,TGTGCCAGTAGTATAAGGGGGAGCGGTGAGCAGTTCTTC
TRBD2,-,TRBV6-5,TRBJ2-7,CASSQLAGDYEQYF,TGTGCCAGCAGTCAACTAGCGGGAGACTACGAGCAGTACTTC
-,medium-sized,TRBV11-1,TRBJ2-2,CASSSRTAGELFF,TGTGCCAGCAGCTCGCGGACAGCCGGGGAGCTGTTTTTT
-,once,TRBV27,TRBJ1-1,CASSYRVGTEAFF,TGTGCCAGCAGTTACAGGGTTGGGACTGAAGCTTTCTTT
-,-,TRBV19,TRBJ1-1,CASSTQGRMDTEAFF,TGTGCCAGTAGTACGCAGGGTCGGATGGACACTGAAGCTTTCTTT
TRBD1,-,TRBV4-1,TRBJ2-1,CASSQERWDRRREGQFF,TGCGCCAGCAGCCAAGAAAGATGGGACAGAAGGCGAGAGGGGCAGTTCTTC